The sequence of this TCR beta chain was determined in a study of T cells in localized non-small cell lung cancer. Study conclusions and caveats: The study linked higher blood T cell density to longer overall survival. The study found T cell clonality highest in uninvolved adjacent lung, above tumor.

A note on this clone: Its antigen is currently unknown.

This CDR3 is built from 16 residues. Germline assignment: CDR1 SGHDT and CDR2 YYEEEE. V shed 0 bases and J shed 0 bases, with 9 bases lying between them. Sequenced by immunoSEQ multiplex PCR; TCRdb stores in-frame clones only, minus some. Of 17,000 or so clones listed, about 89% are singletons. The sequence came from a male donor older than 55 with stage II squamous cell lung carcinoma. Sequencing was performed on peripheral blood, taken before any cancer treatment. The V and J genes are TRBV5-6 and TRBJ2-2; unclear D gene. DNA of the CDR3: TGTGCCAGCAGCTTGGAGGTGGCTACGAACACCGGGGAGCTGTTTTTT. It encodes CASSLEVATNTGELFF.